The clone carrying this T cell receptor beta chain has more than one count but fewer than ten. Its target is unknown. The sample belongs to a study of T cells in Graves' hyperthyroidism and ophthalmopathy. At the level of the study: Peripheral blood was drawn at first diagnosis, prior to all treatment. The study's findings and limits: From stable hyperthyroidism, ophthalmopathy was separated by a 13 V-J model.

V was shortened by 0 bases and J by 7 bases, with 16 bases between the two germline ends. CDR1 and CDR2 (germline): SGHRS, YFSETQ. CDR3 length equals 15 residues. TCR beta CDR3 regions were amplified from RNA transcripts. Researchers ran a first-round RT-PCR on the TCR CDR3 using the HTBI primer set. TCRdb re-derived calls from the multiplex PCR reads in MiXCR, one entry per CDR3 protein. The data show approximately 330,000 distinct CDR3 sequences, with about 18% seen just once and less than 65% held by the top ten. Researchers defined stable Graves' hyperthyroidism as no ophthalmopathy progression within 18 months. Uncontrolled infection, other autoimmune disease, pregnancy and lactation each barred patients from inclusion.

The sequence came from a woman between 50 and 59 years old with Graves' hyperthyroidism. What was sequenced was blood. The J gene is TRBJ1-2, the V gene TRBV5-1, with D unclear. In DNA, the CDR3 is TGCGCCAGCAGCTTGGATCTAGGGTCAGTGGGTGGCTACACCTTC. Translation: CASSLDLGSVGGYTF.